The rows below give T cell receptor beta chains drawn from one sample of a study of cytomegalovirus exposure and HLA in healthy donors. Generated by immunoSEQ multiplex PCR, the TCRdb table keeps only in-frame clones and is missing some. The sample has 100,000 or so clones, about 86% seen once. The source material was PBMCs. Source of these receptors: a woman between 18 and 29 years old in good health and CMV-seropositive. CDR3s include the opening cysteine and the closing phenylalanine or tryptophan. D genes are given only for firm matches. Clone size is shown for a subset of rows, as once, few, many or a class of expanded clone.

V,J,D,size,CDR3,DNA
TRBV6-6,TRBJ2-7,NA,NA,CASSPWGTSYEQYF,TGTGCCAGCAGTCCTTGGGGCACCTCCTACGAGCAGTACTTC
TRBV7-3,TRBJ2-3,NA,NA,CASSLRGLTDTQYF,TGTGCCAGCAGCTTGCGGGGGCTAACAGATACGCAGTATTTT
TRBV5-5,TRBJ2-5,TRBD1,NA,CASSLGQGARETQYF,TGTGCCAGCAGCTTGGGACAGGGGGCGCGGGAGACCCAGTACTTC
TRBV2,TRBJ2-6,NA,NA,CASSEGRSGANVLTF,TGTGCCAGCAGCGAGGGCCGATCTGGGGCCAACGTCCTGACTTTC
TRBV14,TRBJ2-5,NA,NA,CASSPGETQYF,TGTGCCAGCAGCCCAGGGGAGACCCAGTACTTC
TRBV27,TRBJ1-1,TRBD1,NA,CASSLGPRTGTGRTEAFF,TGTGCCAGCAGTCTAGGACCTCGAACCGGGACAGGGAGGACTGAAGCTTTCTTT
TRBV9,TRBJ2-7,NA,NA,CASSGGPPSSYEQYF,TGTGCCAGCAGCGGAGGTCCCCCGAGCTCCTACGAGCAGTACTTC
TRBV6-6,TRBJ2-3,TRBD2,NA,CASRRAGERSTDTQYF,TGTGCCAGCAGACGAGCGGGGGAGAGGAGCACAGATACGCAGTATTTT
TRBV9,TRBJ2-3,TRBD1,NA,CASSGGQSTSSTDTQYF,TGTGCCAGCAGCGGGGGACAGTCCACCTCTAGCACAGATACGCAGTATTTT
TRBV9,TRBJ2-3,TRBD2,NA,CASGFGRAADTQYF,TGTGCCAGTGGGTTTGGGAGGGCCGCAGATACGCAGTATTTT
TRBV15,TRBJ2-1,NA,NA,CATRSTSDEQFF,TGTGCCACCAGATCCACTAGTGATGAGCAGTTCTTC
TRBV7-8,TRBJ2-1,TRBD2,NA,CASSPRRGGGDNEQFF,TGTGCCAGCAGCCCCCGGAGGGGCGGGGGAGACAATGAGCAGTTCTTC
TRBV19,TRBJ2-7,TRBD1,NA,CASTDGAGGSYEQYF,TGTGCCAGTACCGATGGGGCAGGGGGCTCCTACGAGCAGTACTTC
TRBV15,TRBJ1-5,NA,NA,CATSRGGRVGQPQHF,TGTGCCACCAGCAGAGGAGGCAGGGTGGGACAGCCCCAGCATTTT
TRBV28,TRBJ2-7,TRBD2,NA,CASSSSGCTAYEQYF,TGTGCCAGCAGCTCTAGCGGGTGCACCGCCTACGAGCAGTACTTC
TRBV7-9,TRBJ2-7,TRBD1,NA,CASSPRRGLSSYEQYF,TGTGCCAGCAGCCCTCGAAGGGGGCTAAGCTCCTACGAGCAGTACTTC
TRBV18,TRBJ2-1,NA,NA,CASSPVATRSNEQFF,TGTGCCAGCTCACCAGTGGCTACTAGGTCCAATGAGCAGTTCTTC
TRBV5-5,TRBJ1-2,TRBD1,NA,CASSLVRDSLYGYTF,TGTGCCAGCAGCTTGGTCCGGGACAGCCTCTATGGCTACACCTTC
TRBV5-4,TRBJ2-1,TRBD2,NA,CASSRGATTSGGARDEQFF,TGTGCCAGCAGCCGAGGGGCGACGACTAGCGGGGGGGCCAGGGATGAGCAGTTCTTC
TRBV10-3,TRBJ1-2,TRBD1,NA,CAISPKGAGYTF,TGTGCCATCAGTCCGAAGGGGGCCGGCTACACCTTC
TRBV19,TRBJ2-2,TRBD1,NA,CASSIRRRQGYTGELFF,TGTGCCAGTAGTATTAGGAGGAGACAGGGGTACACCGGGGAGCTGTTTTTT
TRBV5-8,TRBJ2-3,NA,NA,CASSFGNGGGDTQYF,NA
TRBV5-1,TRBJ2-5,TRBD2,NA,CASSSGLRGGQETQYF,TGCGCCAGCAGCTCAGGTCTGCGGGGGGGACAAGAGACCCAGTACTTC
TRBV5-1,TRBJ2-7,TRBD1,NA,CASSSLTGGDEQYF,TGCGCCAGCAGCTCCCTCACAGGGGGCGACGAGCAGTACTTC
TRBV7-9,TRBJ2-7,NA,NA,CASSSGQKLTYEQYF,TGTGCCAGCAGCTCCGGACAGAAGTTAACCTACGAGCAGTACTTC
TRBV7-3,TRBJ2-5,NA,NA,CASSARGQETQYF,TGTGCCAGCAGCGCCCGCGGCCAAGAGACCCAGTACTTC
TRBV29-1,TRBJ2-5,NA,NA,CSVGVTREYRETQYF,TGCAGCGTTGGGGTGACTCGAGAATATAGAGAGACCCAGTACTTC
TRBV27,TRBJ2-1,NA,NA,CASSLRSSGLVLDNEQFF,TGTGCCAGCAGTTTGAGGTCCTCCGGTTTAGTCCTTGACAATGAGCAGTTCTTC
TRBV18,TRBJ2-3,TRBD2,NA,CASSPQLAGARDTQYF,TGTGCCAGCTCACCACAACTAGCGGGGGCGAGAGATACGCAGTATTTT
TRBV5-1,TRBJ2-7,TRBD1,NA,CASSLGDRIHEQYF,TGCGCCAGCAGCTTGGGGGACAGGATTCACGAGCAGTACTTC
TRBV6-1,TRBJ1-2,TRBD1,few,CASSETGGDYGYTF,TGTGCCAGCAGTGAGACAGGGGGCGACTATGGCTACACCTTC
TRBV13,TRBJ2-1,NA,NA,CASSLPGLQDSYNEQFF,TGTGCCAGCAGCTTACCGGGACTCCAAGACTCCTACAATGAGCAGTTCTTC
TRBV19,TRBJ1-5,TRBD1,NA,CASSTWTGNSNQPQHF,TGTGCCAGTAGTACCTGGACAGGGAATAGCAATCAGCCCCAGCATTTT
TRBV27,TRBJ2-3,TRBD2,NA,CASSLWGLAGGQADTQYF,TGTGCCAGCAGTTTATGGGGACTAGCGGGGGGGCAAGCAGATACGCAGTATTTT
TRBV2,TRBJ1-2,NA,NA,CASRAGGGYTF,TGTGCCAGCAGAGCGGGGGGTGGCTACACCTTC
TRBV7-6,TRBJ1-2,TRBD1,NA,CASSLDGTGSGYTF,TGTGCCAGCAGCTTAGACGGGACAGGGTCTGGCTACACCTTC
TRBV25-1,TRBJ1-2,NA,NA,CASSGIFGGYGYTF,TGTGCCAGCAGTGGGATATTTGGGGGGTATGGCTACACCTTC
TRBV28,TRBJ1-2,TRBD1,NA,CASSFQGARGYTF,TGTGCCAGCAGTTTTCAGGGGGCGCGTGGCTACACCTTC
TRBV5-1,TRBJ2-3,NA,NA,CASSLGAGDTQYF,TGCGCCAGCAGCTTGGGGGCAGGAGATACGCAGTATTTT
TRBV18,TRBJ2-3,TRBD2,NA,CASSPGLASTDTQYF,TGTGCCAGCTCACCAGGACTAGCTAGCACAGATACGCAGTATTTT
TRBV29-1,TRBJ2-3,NA,NA,CSVESGGDTQYF,TGCAGCGTTGAATCCGGGGGAGATACGCAGTATTTT
TRBV9,TRBJ2-5,NA,NA,CASSPTSQIETQYF,TGTGCCAGCAGCCCCACCTCGCAGATCGAGACCCAGTACTTC
TRBV7-8,TRBJ1-6,TRBD1,NA,CASSPDGTADSPLHF,TGTGCCAGCAGCCCAGACGGGACAGCCGATTCACCCCTCCACTTT
TRBV27,TRBJ2-2,NA,NA,CASSFGTRGTGELFF,TGTGCCAGCAGTTTCGGGACAAGGGGGACCGGGGAGCTGTTTTTT
TRBV5-6,TRBJ1-5,NA,NA,CASSLAGVHQPQHF,TGTGCCAGCAGCTTGGCGGGGGTACATCAGCCCCAGCATTTT
TRBV7-8,TRBJ2-2,NA,NA,CASSQPMGVVELFF,TGTGCCAGCAGCCAACCAATGGGAGTGGTGGAGCTGTTTTTT
TRBV18,TRBJ1-2,NA,NA,CASSPPSRPYGYTF,TGTGCCAGCTCACCACCTAGCAGACCGTATGGCTACACCTTC
TRBV30,TRBJ2-6,NA,NA,CAWSRGSGANVLTF,TGTGCCTGGAGCAGGGGAAGTGGGGCCAACGTCCTGACTTTC
TRBV28,TRBJ1-5,NA,NA,CASSFSNNQPQHF,TGTGCCAGCAGTTTTTCCAACAATCAGCCCCAGCATTTT
TRBV5-1,TRBJ1-2,TRBD1,NA,CASSDVEGANYGYTF,TGCGCCAGCAGCGATGTCGAGGGGGCAAACTATGGCTACACCTTC
TRBV7-2,TRBJ1-5,TRBD1,NA,CASSLDREANQPQHF,TGTGCCAGCAGCCTTGACAGGGAGGCCAATCAGCCCCAGCATTTT
TRBV9,TRBJ2-7,NA,NA,CASSAGQRDEQYF,TGTGCCAGCAGCGCCGGACAGCGCGACGAGCAGTACTTC
TRBV10-1,TRBJ2-2,TRBD2,NA,CASSIAGGPDTGELFF,TGCGCCAGCAGTATAGCGGGGGGGCCGGACACCGGGGAGCTGTTTTTT
TRBV19,TRBJ1-2,NA,NA,CASSWGQGYTF,TGTGCCAGTAGTTGGGGCCAAGGCTACACCTTC
TRBV4-1,TRBJ2-7,TRBD2,NA,CASSHMTSGKSYEQYF,TGCGCCAGCAGCCATATGACTAGCGGGAAATCCTACGAGCAGTACTTC
TRBV6-1,TRBJ2-1,TRBD1,NA,CASSAQGATYNEQFF,TGTGCCAGCAGTGCACAGGGGGCCACCTACAATGAGCAGTTCTTC